The entry below gives a single TCR beta chain sequence along with its context. In Seattle, patients joined the study during active infection and were tracked longitudinally. The assay was immunoSEQ multiplex PCR, and TCRdb's table has in-frame clones only and misses some. The data contain some 120,000 clones, 90% of them singletons. CDR3 size: 15 residues. Looked up from germline, CDR1 is MGHRA and CDR2 is YSYEKL. V lost 2 bases, J lost 8 bases, and 9 bases stayed unmatched. The sample originates from a study of blood T cell repertoires in COVID-19. As for the study in general: Donors in the United States, Italy and Spain gave samples during acute or convalescent COVID-19.

The sample taken for sequencing was peripheral blood. V is TRBV4-1 and J is TRBJ2-1; 7 bases map to TRBD1. The sequence derives from a man aged 55 to 69 with COVID-19, enrolled during active disease. CDR3 nucleotides: TGCGCCAGCAGCCAACGAACAGGGGATAAAGATGAGCAGTTCTTC. This codes for CASSQRTGDKDEQFF.